The entry below gives a single T cell receptor (beta chain) sequence along with its context. No antigen is known for it. Here immunoSEQ multiplex PCR was the method, and the copy in TCRdb shows in-frame clones only, minus some. The top ten hold approximately 10% of the sample, which has approximately 89,000 clones, 90% to 95% seen once. The data derive from a study of T cell responses to AZD1222 COVID-19 vaccine. General study points: Among the donors, most were white British and more were female, and clonal diversity was possibly underestimated. Breadth and depth of Spike-specific TCRs rose after two AZD1222 doses. Just a handful of people given AZD1222 tested seropositive at baseline. Reportedly, nearly half of unique spike TCRs recognized epitopes outside B.1.351/B.1.1.7 mutations.

Sample: peripheral blood, taken 28 days after the second AZD1222 dose. The clonotype comes from an adult who received the AZD1222 COVID-19 vaccine.

CDR3 residues: CAWSEGSRNIQYF. The CDR3 DNA sequence: TGTGCCTGGAGCGAGGGCAGCCGAAACATTCAGTACTTC. The chain links TRBV30 to TRBJ2-4, with D possibly TRBD2 on 5 matching bases. Germline V gene lookup returns CDR1 GTSNPN and CDR2 SVGIG (reference sequence). V shed 3 bases and J shed 6 bases, with 12 bases lying between them. The CDR3 sequence is 13 residues long.